The sequence of this TCR beta chain was determined in a study of T cells in Graves' hyperthyroidism and ophthalmopathy. Whole-study results and caveats: A 13 V-J signature model discriminated ophthalmopathy versus stable hyperthyroidism.

RNA transcripts served as the template for amplifying TCR beta CDR3 regions. In the first-round RT-PCR of the TCR CDR3, the HTBI primer set was used. MiXCR, applied by TCRdb to the multiplex PCR reads, yields one record per CDR3 protein. The sample includes 250,000 or so distinct CDR3 sequences, 12% to 15% seen only once; the top ten take under 35%. Out of approximately 9.9 ml of fresh peripheral blood came the PBMCs. This clonotype has at least ten counts. The target antigen is unknown. Sequences were obtained from blood. The sequence was collected from a woman aged 50 to 65 with Graves' hyperthyroidism that later progressed to Graves' ophthalmopathy.

The CDR3 DNA is TGTGCCAGCAGTTTAGGGGCCTATAGCAATCAGCCCCAGCATTTT. This gives the protein CASSLGAYSNQPQHF. The rearrangement uses TRBV12-3 or TRBV12-4 and TRBJ1-5; D gene unclear. Trimming cost V 1 base and J 0 bases, with 7 bases left between them. This CDR3 region has 15 residues.